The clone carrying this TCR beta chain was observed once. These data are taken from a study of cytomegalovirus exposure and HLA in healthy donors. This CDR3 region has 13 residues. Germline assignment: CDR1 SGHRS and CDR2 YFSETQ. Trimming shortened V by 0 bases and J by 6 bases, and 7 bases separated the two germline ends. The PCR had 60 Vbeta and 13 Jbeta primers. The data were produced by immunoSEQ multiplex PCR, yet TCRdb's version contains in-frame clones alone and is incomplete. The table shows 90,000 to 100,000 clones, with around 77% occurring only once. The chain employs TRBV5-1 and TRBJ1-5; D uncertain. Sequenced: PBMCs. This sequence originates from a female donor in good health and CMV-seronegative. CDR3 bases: TGCGCCAGCAGCTTGGAGGCAGGTCAGCCCCAGCATTTT. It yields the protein CASSLEAGQPQHF.